This T cell receptor (beta chain) was captured in a study of shared clonotypes between healthy human individuals. Across the study: Per donor, three plates held CD4 naive cells, three held CD4 memory, two held CD8 naive and one held CD8 memory. The study, taken as a whole, reports: Estimated clonotype richness was generally higher in naive than memory subsets. Clonotype sharing among donors likely depends on sequencing depth.

With regard to this clone: Its specificity is unknown.

Clones were read by immunoSEQ multiplex PCR, and TCRdb kept only the in-frame ones, dropping some. The table lists 2 million to 2.5 million clones, 80% to 95% of them singletons. Trimming removed 4 bases from V and 3 bases from J, with 9 bases in between. From germline, CDR1 is SNHLY and CDR2 FYNNEI. There are 14 residues in the CDR3. Adults of Caucasian background living in Nashville, Tennessee made up all donors. This clonotype originated in a young man in good health. Some clones in this sample may be carry-over from other donors' samples. This sequence joins TRBV2 and TRBJ1-4; D unresolved. Sequencing used naive CD4+ T cells from PBMCs. The subset here: CD45RA+ positively selected. The CDR3 reads CASSAVSANEKLFF. In nucleotides, the CDR3 is TGTGCCAGCAGTGCTGTTTCGGCTAATGAAAAACTGTTTTTT.